Listed here is a single T cell receptor beta chain. This specimen belongs to a study of blood T cell repertoires in COVID-19. As for the study in general: From T cells, B-cell-depleted T cells, or PBMCs came the material, which was cDNA or gDNA.

Germline CDR1 and CDR2: KGHDR and SFDVKD. Unmatched junction bases numbered 7, after V lost 7 bases and J lost 3 bases. The CDR3 length is 15 residues. In the original analysis: It was from reference gene primer amplification that nucleated cell counts were estimated. Repertoires were generated with immunoSEQ multiplex PCR, while TCRdb's copy carries only in-frame clones and drops some. The V and J calls and the clone size are those of that table, but D and trimming were determined from the DNA. The table lists 200,000 to 250,000 clones, 80% of them singletons. The clonotype comes from a woman in her 70s with acute or convalescent COVID-19. Sequencing input: peripheral blood. The chain recombines TRBV24-1 with TRBJ2-3; 9 positions match TRBD1. The CDR3, as DNA: TGTGCCACCAGGGGGACAGGGAGTGGGACAGATACGCAGTATTTT. Its protein product is CATRGTGSGTDTQYF.